This T cell receptor beta chain stems from a study of brain T cells in children with intractable seizures. Regarding the study as a whole: Viral specificity was inferred only from CDR3 similarity; HCMV serostatus was unknown.

The assay was immunoSEQ multiplex PCR, and TCRdb's table has in-frame clones only and misses some. The repertoire holds about 340,000 clones, with over 90% as singletons. Regarding time point: blood from clinic visit 5 months post-surgery; TSC patient then seizure free. Only cases whose brain tissue showed the highest T cell transcript signatures were sequenced. Patients received at least one anti-epileptic drug before surgery. Turning to this clone: The antigen remains unidentified.

The V gene lost 5 bases and the J gene lost 4 bases, with 17 bases spanning the gap. CDR1 and CDR2 (germline): SGHAT, FQNNGV. The CDR3 runs 15 residues. The sample here was peripheral blood, taken about 5 months after surgery. The chain uses TRBV11-2 and TRBJ1-1; D gene unclear. This receptor was obtained from a boy in the first two years of life with tuberous sclerosis and intractable seizures. Here the CDR3 reads CASSRPWKVGTEAFF. CDR3 coding DNA: TGTGCCAGCAGCCGCCCTTGGAAGGTAGGCACTGAAGCTTTCTTT.